Following are 26 T cell receptor beta chains from one sample sequenced in a study of OX40 agonist ivuxolimab in advanced cancers. TCRdb keeps only in-frame clones here, not all; method: immunoSEQ multiplex PCR. The data show roughly 60,000 clones, 86% seen once. The input for sequencing was CD4+ or CD8+ T cells sorted from blood, taken in a trial of the OX40 agonist ivuxolimab. The receptors were gathered from an adult with an advanced solid tumor such as melanoma, head and neck, liver or kidney cancer.

The V gene is TRBV18, the J gene TRBJ2-1; 9 nucleotides align to TRBD1. Per the germline V gene, CDR1 is KGHSH and CDR2 is LQKENI. The CDR3 runs to 15 residues. V shed 2 bases and J 6 bases; nucleotides not matched to a gene: 5. Here the CDR3 DNA reads TGTGCCAGCTCACCAGGGACAGGGTTAGGCAATGAGCAGTTCTTC. The encoded protein is CASSPGTGLGNEQFF.

V is TRBV30 and J is TRBJ1-2; 9 nucleotides agree with TRBD1. J was trimmed by 5 bases and V by 3 bases; bases with no gene match: 16. This CDR3 is built from 17 residues. In germline, CDR1 is GTSNPN, CDR2 SVGIG (reference sequence). The CDR3 loop is CAWRAPPGQGGGYGYTF. CDR3 bases: TGTGCCTGGAGGGCGCCACCGGGACAGGGTGGGGGGTATGGCTACACCTTC. Based on the CDR3 plus reference TRBV30 and TRBJ1-2, the full variable domain is SQTIHQWPATLVQPVGSPLSLECTVEGTSNPNLYWYRQAAGRGLQLLFYSVGIGQISSEVPQNLSASRPQDRQFILSSKKLLLSDSGFYLCAWRAPPGQGGGYGYTFGSGTRLTVV.

This sequence joins TRBV30 and TRBJ1-6; TRBD1 matches 7 bases. Germline V gene sequence: CDR1 GTSNPN, CDR2 SVGIG (reference sequence). V was pared by 5 bases and J by 6 bases, with 4 bases of the junction left unmatched. The CDR3 extends over 13 amino acids. CDR3 sequence (DNA): TGTGCCTGGGACCGGGACAGTAATTCACCCCTCCACTTT. Residues: CAWDRDSNSPLHF.

The chain's CDR3 is CASSLGDYGYTF. The CDR3 nucleotides are TGTGCCAGCAGTTTAGGTGACTATGGCTACACCTTC. The chain uses TRBV28 and TRBJ1-2; D is ambiguous. V was shortened by 2 bases and J by 3 bases, with 4 bases between the two germline ends. This CDR3 comprises 12 residues. Germline CDR1 reads MDHEN; CDR2 reads SYDVKM.

With regard to this clone: A read error may be the cause here, since a much bigger clone is one base away. At the DNA level, this CDR3 is encoded by other sequences in the same sample as well. The chain combines TRBV9 with TRBJ1-6; D unclear. CDR3 size: 14 residues. Germline V gene data show CDR1 as SGDLS and CDR2 as YYNGEE. CDR3 in DNA: TGTGCCAGCAGCGTAGGAGTAGATAATTCACCTCTCCACTTT. It yields the protein CASSVGVDNSPLHF.

The chain uses TRBV6-5 and TRBJ1-2; D gene uncertain. This CDR3 has 13 residues. From germline, CDR1 is MNHEY and CDR2 SVGAGI. Trimming shortened V by 2 bases and J by 8 bases, and 12 bases separated the two germline ends. The CDR3 coding sequence is TGTGCCAGCAGTTACGACCCACCGTGGGGCTACACCTTC. This sequence encodes CASSYDPPWGYTF.

The chain is built from TRBV9 and TRBJ2-7; 9 bases agree with TRBD1. V gave up 0 bases and J gave up 4 bases; unmatched junction bases: 5. CDR3 size: 15 residues. Germline V lookup: CDR1 SGDLS, CDR2 YYNGEE. The CDR3 loop reads CASSVEGTGQYEQYF. The CDR3 nucleotides read TGTGCCAGCAGCGTAGAAGGGACAGGGCAATACGAGCAGTACTTC.

This sequence joins TRBV4-3 and TRBJ2-3; the D is unclear. The CDR3 consists of 12 residues. Looked up from germline, CDR1 is LGHNA and CDR2 is YSLEER. Trimming cost V 2 bases and J 0 bases, with 0 bases left between them. Here the CDR3 reads CASSQSTDTQYF. The CDR3 DNA is TGCGCCAGCAGCCAAAGCACAGATACGCAGTATTTT.

The rearrangement joins TRBV23-1 to TRBJ2-1; D gene ambiguous. TRBV23-1 is designated an ORF whose function remains uncertain. The CDR3 runs 14 residues. V was clipped by 6 bases and J by 0 bases, with 9 bases between them. The CDR3 sequence: CASRDQSSYNEQFF. The CDR3 bases are TGCGCCAGCAGGGACCAAAGCTCCTACAATGAGCAGTTCTTC.

The chain employs TRBV11-2 and TRBJ1-2; 10 bases are a match to TRBD1. This CDR3 contains 15 residues. The trim removed 3 bases at V and 0 bases at J, leaving 1 base unmatched. Per the germline V gene, CDR1 is SGHAT and CDR2 is FQNNGV. The DNA of the CDR3 is TGTGCCAGCAGCTTCGGACAGGGGGCTAACTATGGCTACACCTTC. It codes for CASSFGQGANYGYTF.

This clone was recorded only once. The rearrangement uses TRBV7-6 and TRBJ2-7, with 13 bases matching TRBD2. CDR3 length: 15 amino acids. The ends lost 3 bases at V and 1 base at J; junction bases unmatched: 0. The germline V gene has CDR1 SGHVS and CDR2 FNYEAQ. CDR3 sequence: CASSLTSGGSYEQYF. CDR3 DNA: TGTGCCAGCAGCTTGACTAGCGGGGGGTCCTACGAGCAGTACTTC.

The chain recombines TRBV7-3 with TRBJ2-5; 9 bases fit TRBD1. The V gene's germline CDR1 is SGHTA and CDR2 FQGTGA. Trimming cost V 2 bases and J 1 base; bases outside gene matches: 5. CDR3 length: 16 amino acids. CDR3 bases: TGTGCCAGCAGCTTATACGGACAGGGGACCCAAGAGACCCAGTACTTC. Protein sequence: CASSLYGQGTQETQYF. The full variable domain, in which reference TRBV7-3 and TRBJ2-5 provide the parts outside the CDR3, is GAGVSQTPSNKVTEKGKYVELRCDPISGHTALYWYRQSLGQGPEFLIYFQGTGAADDSGLPNDRFFAVRPEGSVSTLKIQRTERGDSAVYLCASSLYGQGTQETQYFGPGTRLLVL.

The DNA of the CDR3 is TGCAGCGCCCTGACAACAGGGGGTAGCAATCAGCCCCAGCATTTT. Its translation: CSALTTGGSNQPQHF. This chain links TRBV29-1 with TRBJ1-5, with 8 bases fitting TRBD1. There are 15 residues in the CDR3. Germline CDR1 and CDR2: SQVTM and ANQGSEA. Trimming took 7 bases from V and 0 from J; bases not matched to a gene: 8.

The table lists this clone with a count of one. V is TRBV5-1 and J is TRBJ2-5; the match to TRBD1 covers 9 bases. CDR3 length equals 14 residues. J lost 4 bases, V lost 5 bases, and 6 bases had no gene match. The germline V gene has CDR1 SGHRS and CDR2 YFSETQ. CDR3 DNA: TGCGCCAGCAGTTCACAGGGGGCGAGAGAGACCCAGTACTTC. It is translated as CASSSQGARETQYF.

As for this clone: Distinct nucleotide sequences in the sample also encode this CDR3. The V gene is TRBV28, the J gene TRBJ1-2; D not certain. Germline CDR1 and CDR2: MDHEN and SYDVKM. The CDR3 is 14 amino acids. Trimming shortened V by 2 bases and J by 5 bases, and 12 bases separated the two germline ends. The CDR3 protein is CASSLSDPGYGYTF. The CDR3 nucleotides are TGTGCCAGCAGTTTAAGCGATCCGGGGTATGGCTACACCTTC.

This chain connects TRBV15 to TRBJ2-2, with TRBD1 as a possible D gene (5 bases). The CDR3 has 17 amino acids. The germline gives CDR1 LNHNV, CDR2 YYDKDF (reference sequence). V was pared by 1 base and J by 3 bases, with 15 bases between. CDR3 nucleotides: TGTGCCACCAGCAGAGTCCGGGCCAGGGCTTACACCGGGGAGCTGTTTTTT. It is translated as CATSRVRARAYTGELFF.

In this sample, this clone turned up once. V usage is TRBV6-5 and J usage is TRBJ2-7; perhaps TRBD1 as D (6 bases). V gave up 0 bases and J gave up 2 bases, with 11 bases separating them. CDR3 length: 15 residues. From germline, CDR1 is MNHEY and CDR2 SVGAGI. CDR3 amino acids: CASSYSTGSAYEQYF. The CDR3 DNA sequence: TGTGCCAGCAGTTACTCGACAGGTTCTGCCTACGAGCAGTACTTC.

The rearrangement links TRBV7-2 to TRBJ1-2; 9 nucleotides match TRBD1. This CDR3 is built from 15 residues. V was clipped by 2 bases and J by 4 bases; unmatched bases: 5. In germline, CDR1 is SGHTA, CDR2 FQGNSA. CDR3 coding DNA: TGTGCCAGCAGCTTAAAAACAGGGGGCCGCTATGGCTACACCTTC. Its protein is CASSLKTGGRYGYTF.

This rearrangement joins TRBV9 to TRBJ2-3; 7 nucleotides match TRBD1. Germline V gene sequence: CDR1 SGDLS, CDR2 YYNGEE. The CDR3 extends over 17 amino acids. J gave up 2 bases and V 0 bases, and 9 bases lay outside the gene matches. The CDR3 is CASSVGILGGITDTQYF. CDR3 sequence (DNA): TGTGCCAGCAGCGTAGGTATTTTAGGGGGCATCACAGATACGCAGTATTTT.

By sample share, this clone is medium-sized. This sequence joins TRBV30 and TRBJ1-5; possible D gene TRBD1, 6 bases. V was cut by 4 bases and J by 5 bases, with 15 bases left in between. The V gene's germline CDR1 is GTSNPN and CDR2 SVGIG (reference sequence). This CDR3 contains 14 residues. The CDR3 bases are TGTGCCTGGACCTCTCAGGGGTTCCATCAGCCCCAGCATTTT. This sequence encodes CAWTSQGFHQPQHF. The full variable domain, its missing parts supplied by reference TRBV30 and TRBJ1-5, is SQTIHQWPATLVQPVGSPLSLECTVEGTSNPNLYWYRQAAGRGLQLLFYSVGIGQISSEVPQNLSASRPQDRQFILSSKKLLLSDSGFYLCAWTSQGFHQPQHFGDGTRLSIL.

The chain joins TRBV18 to TRBJ2-7; the match to TRBD1 covers 12 bases. V lost 2 bases and J lost 4; bases outside the gene matches: 3. The germline V gene encodes CDR1 KGHSH and CDR2 LQKENI. The CDR3 covers 15 residues. In nucleotides, the CDR3 is TGTGCCAGCTCACCAGGGACAGGGGGCACGTACGAGCAGTACTTC. As protein: CASSPGTGGTYEQYF.

The V call is TRBV4-3, the J call TRBJ2-3; 7 bases align to TRBD2. The V segment lost 0 bases and the J segment 5 bases; nucleotides outside the gene matches: 5. CDR1 is LGHNA, CDR2 YSLEER, per germline. This CDR3 comprises 15 residues. The CDR3 sequence: CASSQELVAGDTQYF. The CDR3 coding sequence is TGCGCCAGCAGCCAAGAGCTGGTAGCGGGAGATACGCAGTATTTT.

The chain's CDR3 is CASSPSGVQHSNQPQHF. DNA for the CDR3: TGTGCCAGCAGTCCATCCGGGGTACAGCATAGCAATCAGCCCCAGCATTTT. The rearrangement links TRBV28 to TRBJ1-5; D remains ambiguous. V shed 5 bases and J shed 0 bases, with 17 bases lying between them. The CDR3 covers 17 residues. The germline gives CDR1 MDHEN, CDR2 SYDVKM.

The chain recombines TRBV7-9 with TRBJ2-1; 8 nucleotides match TRBD1. Germline CDR1 reads SEHNR; CDR2 reads FQNEAQ (reference sequence). The length of the CDR3 is 12 residues. V lost 8 bases, J lost 7 bases, and 4 bases stayed unmatched. The CDR3 DNA follows: TGTGCCAGCCAGGGGGCAGGGAATGAGCAGTTCTTC. Amino acids: CASQGAGNEQFF.

The V and J genes are TRBV30 and TRBJ2-5; 8 positions match TRBD1. The CDR3 has 16 amino acids. V shed 2 bases and J 4 bases; nucleotides not matched to a gene: 12. CDR1 and CDR2 (germline): GTSNPN, SVGIG (reference sequence). CDR3 residues: CAWSWTGLTIGETQYF. For the CDR3, the DNA is TGTGCCTGGAGTTGGACAGGGCTTACAATAGGAGAGACCCAGTACTTC.

The J gene is TRBJ1-2, the V gene TRBV28; 8 nucleotides match TRBD1. Germline V gene sequence: CDR1 MDHEN, CDR2 SYDVKM. CDR3 length: 13 amino acids. The ends lost 7 bases at V and 2 bases at J; junction bases unmatched: 3. CDR3 in DNA: TGTGCCAGCATCCGGGACAGGAACTATGGCTACACCTTC. Translation: CASIRDRNYGYTF.